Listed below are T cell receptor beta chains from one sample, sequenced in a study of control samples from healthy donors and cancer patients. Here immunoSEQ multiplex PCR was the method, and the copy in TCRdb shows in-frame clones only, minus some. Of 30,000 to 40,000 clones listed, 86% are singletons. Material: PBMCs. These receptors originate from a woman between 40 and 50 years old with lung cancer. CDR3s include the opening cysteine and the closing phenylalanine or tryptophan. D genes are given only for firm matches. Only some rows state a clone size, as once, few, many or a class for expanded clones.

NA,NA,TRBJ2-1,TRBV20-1,TGCAGTGCTAGTGGGCCCTCGGGGAATGAGCAGTTCTTC,CSASGPSGNEQFF
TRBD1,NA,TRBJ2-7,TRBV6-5,TGTGCCAGCAGTTTACAGGGGCCACCCTACGAGCAGTACTTC,CASSLQGPPYEQYF
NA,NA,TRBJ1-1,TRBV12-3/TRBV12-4,TGTGCCAGCAGTTTAGTCGGGGACACTGAAGCTTTCTTT,CASSLVGDTEAFF
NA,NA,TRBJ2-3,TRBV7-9,TGTGCCAGCAGCTTAGCTCTAGGAAATACGCAGTATTTT,CASSLALGNTQYF
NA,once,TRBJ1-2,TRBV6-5,TGTGCCAGCAGTTACTCTTCCCGGATATCAAACTATGGCTACACCTTC,CASSYSSRISNYGYTF
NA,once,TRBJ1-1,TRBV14,TGTGCCAGCAGCCAAGCCGCCATGGGCGCTGAAGCTTTCTTT,CASSQAAMGAEAFF
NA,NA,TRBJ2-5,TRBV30,TGTGCCTGGAGTGGGGGGGTCCAAGAGACCCAGTACTTC,CAWSGGVQETQYF
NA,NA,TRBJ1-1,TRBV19,TGTGCCAGTAGCTCGGGCTATAGAGGCACTGAAGCTTTCTTT,CASSSGYRGTEAFF
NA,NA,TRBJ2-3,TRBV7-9,TGTGCCAGCAGCTTAGATAGGGACGACACAGATACGCAGTATTTT,CASSLDRDDTDTQYF
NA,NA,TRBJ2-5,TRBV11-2,TGTGCCAGCAGCTTAGGATTCCAAGAGACCCAGTACTTC,CASSLGFQETQYF
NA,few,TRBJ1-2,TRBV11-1,TGTGCCAGCAGCCGGGACGGGGGTTATGGCTACACCTTC,CASSRDGGYGYTF
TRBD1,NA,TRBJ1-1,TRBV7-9,TGTGCCAGCAGCTGGGGACAGGGGGCAATCACTGAAGCTTTCTTT,CASSWGQGAITEAFF
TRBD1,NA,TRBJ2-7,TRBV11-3,TGTGCCAGCAGCTTAGGGACAGGGGGATACCACGAGCAGTACTTC,CASSLGTGGYHEQYF
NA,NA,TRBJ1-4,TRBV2,TGTGCCAGCAGTGAAGCGCTTAGGGCTAATGAAAAACTGTTTTTT,CASSEALRANEKLFF